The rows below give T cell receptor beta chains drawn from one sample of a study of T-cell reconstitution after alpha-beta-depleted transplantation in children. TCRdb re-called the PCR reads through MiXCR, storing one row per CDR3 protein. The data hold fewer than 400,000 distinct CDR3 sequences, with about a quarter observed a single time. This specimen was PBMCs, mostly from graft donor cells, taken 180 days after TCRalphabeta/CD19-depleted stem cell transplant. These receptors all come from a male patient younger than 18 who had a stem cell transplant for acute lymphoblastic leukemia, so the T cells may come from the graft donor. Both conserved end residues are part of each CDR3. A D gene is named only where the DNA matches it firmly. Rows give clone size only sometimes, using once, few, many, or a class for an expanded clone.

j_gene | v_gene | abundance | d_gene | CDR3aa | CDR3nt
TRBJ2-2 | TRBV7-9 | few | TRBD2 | CASSPGLAALNTGELFF | TGTGCCAGCAGCCCCGGGCTAGCGGCATTAAACACCGGGGAGCTGTTTTTT
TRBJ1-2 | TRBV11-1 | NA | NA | CASSLGYLKRGDLYGYTF | TGTGCCAGCAGCTTGGGATACCTGAAAAGGGGGGACCTCTATGGCTACACCTTC
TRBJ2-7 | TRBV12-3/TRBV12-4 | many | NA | CASSLRTPYEQYF | TGTGCCAGCAGTCTGCGGACACCCTACGAGCAGTACTTC
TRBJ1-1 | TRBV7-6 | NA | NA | CASSPINTEAFF | TGTGCCAGCAGCCCGATTAACACTGAAGCTTTCTTT
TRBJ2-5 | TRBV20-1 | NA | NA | CSASHGQETQYF | TGCAGTGCTAGTCACGGACAAGAGACCCAGTACTTC
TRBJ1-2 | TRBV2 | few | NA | CASKVGGICYGYTF | TGTGCCAGCAAGGTCGGGGGAATATGCTATGGCTACACCTTC
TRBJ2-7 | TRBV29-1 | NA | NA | CSVAGFSSPSYEQYF | TGCAGCGTTGCGGGTTTTTCTTCGCCCTCCTACGAGCAGTACTTC
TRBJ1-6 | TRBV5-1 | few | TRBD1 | CASRMTGAKNSPLHF | TGCGCCAGCAGAATGACAGGGGCTAAGAATTCACCCCTCCACTTT
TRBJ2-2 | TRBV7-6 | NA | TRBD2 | CASSIRGSTNTGELFF | TGTGCCAGCAGCATACGCGGGAGTACGAACACCGGGGAGCTGTTTTTT
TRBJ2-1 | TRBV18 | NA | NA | CASSSQSSYNEQFF | TGTGCCAGCTCATCGCAGAGCTCCTACAATGAGCAGTTCTTC
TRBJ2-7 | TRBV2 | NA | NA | CAGSETGSLNEQYF | TGTGCCGGCAGTGAAACCGGGAGTCTGAACGAGCAGTACTTC
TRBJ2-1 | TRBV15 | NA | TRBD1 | CATSRAAWDSSYNEQFF | TGTGCCACCAGCAGAGCGGCATGGGACAGCTCCTACAATGAGCAGTTCTTC
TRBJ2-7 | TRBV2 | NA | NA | CASELREQYF | TGTGCCAGCGAGCTCCGGGAGCAGTACTTC
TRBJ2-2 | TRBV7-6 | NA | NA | CASNQGANTGELFF | TGTGCCAGCAACCAAGGAGCGAACACCGGGGAGCTGTTTTTT
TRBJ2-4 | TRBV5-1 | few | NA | CASKRDYKNIQYF | TGCGCCAGTAAGAGGGATTACAAAAACATTCAGTACTTC
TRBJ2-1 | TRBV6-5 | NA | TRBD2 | CASSYRHGSLAGYNEQFF | TGTGCCAGCAGTTACCGACACGGTAGCCTAGCGGGCTACAATGAGCAGTTCTTC
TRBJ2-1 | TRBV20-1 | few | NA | CSASIVETNLYNEQFF | TGCAGTGCCTCTATAGTTGAGACTAACCTATACAATGAGCAGTTCTTC
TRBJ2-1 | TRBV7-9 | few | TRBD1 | CASPLVTRDRGIYEQFF | TGTGCCAGTCCTTTGGTGACCCGGGACAGGGGGATCTATGAGCAGTTCTTC
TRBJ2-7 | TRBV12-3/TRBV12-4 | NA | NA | CASSLVTGYEQYF | TGTGCCAGCAGTTTAGTTACAGGGTACGAGCAGTACTTC
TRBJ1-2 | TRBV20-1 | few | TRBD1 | CSASTGVGYGYTF | TGCAGTGCTAGCACAGGGGTTGGCTATGGCTACACCTTC
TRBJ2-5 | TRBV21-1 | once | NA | CASSKGGVCQETQYF | TGTGCCAGCAGCAAGGGTGGGGTTTGCCAAGAGACCCAGTACTTC
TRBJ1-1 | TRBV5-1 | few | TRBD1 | CASSLDRTGRKPSNTEAFF | TGCGCCAGCAGCTTGGACAGGACAGGGCGAAAACCATCGAACACTGAAGCTTTCTTT
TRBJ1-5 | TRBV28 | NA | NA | CATGGDSNQPQHF | TGTGCCACCGGCGGGGATAGCAATCAGCCCCAGCATTTT
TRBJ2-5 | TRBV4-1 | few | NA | CASSREVVETQYF | TGCGCCAGCAGCCGGGAAGTAGTGGAGACCCAGTACTTC
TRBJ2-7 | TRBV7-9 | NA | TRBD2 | CASSLTSGRWGYEQYF | TGTGCCAGCAGCTTGACTAGCGGGAGGTGGGGCTACGAGCAGTACTTC
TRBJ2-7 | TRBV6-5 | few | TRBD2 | CASSSGLAGGIAYEQYF | TGTGCCAGCAGTTCAGGACTAGCGGGAGGGATCGCCTACGAGCAGTACTTC
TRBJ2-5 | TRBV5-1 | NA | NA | CASSTLFGGETQYF | TGCGCCAGCAGTACCCTGTTTGGGGGGGAGACCCAGTACTTC
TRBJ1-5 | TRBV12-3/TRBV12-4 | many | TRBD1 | CASSLSARRTGGYQPQHF | TGTGCCAGCAGTTTAAGCGCCCGGCGGACAGGGGGGTATCAGCCCCAGCATTTT
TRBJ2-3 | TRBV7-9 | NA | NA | CASRGPPSTDTQYF | TGTGCCAGCAGAGGCCCTCCCAGCACAGATACGCAGTATTTT
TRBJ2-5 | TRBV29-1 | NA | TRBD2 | CSERPSGNKTQYF | TGCAGCGAGCGCCCTAGCGGGAATAAGACCCAGTACTTC
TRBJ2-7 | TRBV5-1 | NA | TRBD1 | CASSYPGTGNYEQYF | TGCGCCAGCAGCTATCCCGGGACAGGCAACTACGAGCAGTACTTC
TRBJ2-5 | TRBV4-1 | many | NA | CASSRILQETQYF | TGCGCCAGCAGCCGCATACTACAAGAGACCCAGTACTTC